This T cell receptor (beta chain) was recorded in a study of shared clonotypes between healthy human individuals. Study overall: With ages of 18 to 49, the donors were a couple of women and a few men.

There are 15 residues in the CDR3. Germline V gene sequence: CDR1 MNHNY, CDR2 SVGAGI (reference sequence). Trimming shortened V by 4 bases and J by 7 bases, and 14 bases separated the two germline ends. CD8 cells classed as naive were CD45RO-negative and positively selected for CCR7, excluding terminally differentiated effector memory CD45RA+ cells. Under the authors' procedure: ImmunoSEQ only sent back junction sequences with no quality scores, so filtering was done differently. TCRdb keeps only in-frame clones here, not all; method: immunoSEQ multiplex PCR. V and J calls and clone size are given by that table; D and trimming were obtained from the DNA. The repertoire holds about 1,900,000 clones, about 95% seen once, with roughly 1.2% in the top ten.

The sample taken for sequencing was naive CD8+ T cells sorted from blood. The sequence came from a man younger than 35 in good health. V usage is TRBV6-6 and J usage is TRBJ1-6; TRBD1 might be the D (5 bases). In DNA, the CDR3 is TGTGCCAGCAGTTGGGACCTAGAAGGGAATTCACCCCTCCACTTT. Its translation is CASSWDLEGNSPLHF.